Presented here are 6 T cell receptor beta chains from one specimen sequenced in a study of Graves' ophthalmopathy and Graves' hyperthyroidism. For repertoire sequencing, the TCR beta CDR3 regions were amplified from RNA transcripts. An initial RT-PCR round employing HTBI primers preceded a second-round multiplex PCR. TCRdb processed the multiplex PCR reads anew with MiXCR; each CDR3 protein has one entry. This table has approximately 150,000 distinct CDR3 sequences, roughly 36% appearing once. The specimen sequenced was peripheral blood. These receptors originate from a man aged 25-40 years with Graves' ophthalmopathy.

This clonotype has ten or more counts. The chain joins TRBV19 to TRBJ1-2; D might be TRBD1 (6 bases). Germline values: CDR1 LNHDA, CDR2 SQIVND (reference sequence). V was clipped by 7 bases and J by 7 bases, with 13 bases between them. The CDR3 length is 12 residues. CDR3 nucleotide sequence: TGTGCCAGTACCCTGACAGGAGGTGGCTACACCTTC. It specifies CASTLTGGGYTF. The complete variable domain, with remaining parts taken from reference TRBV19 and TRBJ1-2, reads DGGITQSPKYLFRKEGQNVTLSCEQNLNHDAMYWYRQDPGQGLRLIYYSQIVNDFQKGDIAEGYSVSREKKESFPLTVTSAQKNPTAFYLCASTLTGGGYTFGSGTRLTVV.

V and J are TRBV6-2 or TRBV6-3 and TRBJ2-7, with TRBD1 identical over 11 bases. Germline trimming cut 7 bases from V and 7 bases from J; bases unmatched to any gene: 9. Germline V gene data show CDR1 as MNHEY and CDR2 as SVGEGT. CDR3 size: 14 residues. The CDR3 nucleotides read TGTGCCAGCACCCGGACAGGGGGCCCGCAAGAGCAGTACTTC. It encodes CASTRTGGPQEQYF.

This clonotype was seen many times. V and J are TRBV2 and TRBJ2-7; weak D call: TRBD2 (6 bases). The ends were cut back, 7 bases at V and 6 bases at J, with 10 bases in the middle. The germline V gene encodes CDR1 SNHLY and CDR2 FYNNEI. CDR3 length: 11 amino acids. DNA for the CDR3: TGTGCCAGCACCCTGGGGGGCGAGCAGTACTTC. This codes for CASTLGGEQYF. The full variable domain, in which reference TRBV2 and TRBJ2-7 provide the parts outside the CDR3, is EPEVTQTPSHQVTQMGQEVILRCVPISNHLYFYWYRQILGQKVEFLVSFYNNEISEKSEIFDDQFSVERPDGSNFTLKIRSTKLEDSAMYFCASTLGGEQYFGPGTRLTVT.

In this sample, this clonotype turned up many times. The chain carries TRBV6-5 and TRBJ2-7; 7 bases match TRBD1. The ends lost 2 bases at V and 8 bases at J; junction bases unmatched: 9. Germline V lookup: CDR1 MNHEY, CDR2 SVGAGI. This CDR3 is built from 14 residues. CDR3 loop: CASSYLFDREKQYF. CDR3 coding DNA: TGTGCCAGCAGTTACCTTTTCGACAGGGAAAAGCAGTACTTC.

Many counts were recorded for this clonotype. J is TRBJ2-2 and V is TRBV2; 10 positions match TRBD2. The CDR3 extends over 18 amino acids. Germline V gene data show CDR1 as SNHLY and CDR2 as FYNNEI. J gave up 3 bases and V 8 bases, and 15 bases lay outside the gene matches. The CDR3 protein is CASGDPSGTSEDTGELFF. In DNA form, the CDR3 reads TGTGCCAGCGGGGACCCCTCCGGGACTAGCGAGGACACCGGGGAGCTGTTTTTT.

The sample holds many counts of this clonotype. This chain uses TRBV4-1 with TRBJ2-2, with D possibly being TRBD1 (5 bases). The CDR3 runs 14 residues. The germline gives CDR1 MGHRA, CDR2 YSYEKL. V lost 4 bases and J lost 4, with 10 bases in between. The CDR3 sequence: CASSLPQGTGELFF. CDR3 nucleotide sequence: TGCGCCAGCAGCCTGCCGCAGGGCACCGGGGAGCTGTTTTTT.